This entry describes one TCR beta chain. There is no known antigen for this receptor. The record has no base qualities; no much larger clone is one base away. This sample stems from a study of blood T cell repertoires in COVID-19 (dated by TCRdb to the early 2020s). Study-wide context: Samples covering the acute and convalescent phases of COVID-19 were provided by collaborators in the United States, Italy and Spain. A de-identified subject ID, COVID-19 status, age in years and sex were almost always included in the sample metadata. The material from the prospective study consisted of cDNA or gDNA derived from T cells, B-cell-depleted T cells, or PBMCs. The repertoires were released in a freely available public database meant as a resource for research on the immune response to SARS-CoV-2. The samples were drawn from the first 160 participants of the ongoing ImmuneRACE study and from more than 1,000 subjects provided by 6 global collaborators. The dataset comprised deeply sampled blood TCRbeta repertoires from subjects exposed to, actively infected with, or recovered from COVID-19. HLA class I and class II types, where available, came from metadata supplied by the sample provider rather than from assay-based typing.

The immunoSEQ Assay, a bias-controlled multiplex PCR, was used to amplify TCRbeta CDR3 regions from genomic DNA. In the source study's methods: Within the assay, amplification of reference gene primers was used to estimate how many nucleated cells each sample contained. Sequence reads were collapsed and filtered to measure the absolute abundance of every unique TCRbeta CDR3 rearrangement. Productive Simpson clonality was computed per sample as the square root of Simpson's diversity index over productive rearrangements. The source is immuneACCESS, and TCRdb retained only in-frame sequences with V and J called. Part of the clones is not carried over; for the studies checked, unresolved V genes explain less than half of this, and the remainder is unexplained. Clone size and V and J calls were adopted from that table, with D and trimming inferred from the DNA. The sample data list over 200,000 clones, and about nine tenths of these were observed just once. The ten largest account for over 2% of the sample.

The CDR3 holds 16 amino acids from the cysteine to the phenylalanine. Only the CDR3 DNA stays, 48 bases, in frame from base 1. V loses 6 bases at its end and J loses 4 bases; junction bases beyond the gene matches: 13. The germline V gene yields SGHAT for CDR1 and FQNNGV for CDR2. Enrolling through a virtual design, the prospective study's participants ranged in age from roughly 18 to 89 years and lived across roughly 24 United States geographic areas. Cohort assignment in the prospective study relied on participant-reported clinical history from a screening survey and a study questionnaire. Mobile phlebotomists in the prospective study collected whole blood, serum and a nasopharyngeal or oropharyngeal swab from every participant. Additional blood draws and questionnaires over an approximately two-month period could optionally be provided by prospective study participants. Before DNA extraction, prospective study blood samples were shipped either frozen or at room temperature.

Beyond this particular receptor, the publication reports: The amount of clinical and demographic metadata varied by source and participant and was provided uncurated.

The receptor was isolated from a woman in her thirties or forties with acute COVID-19. The material sequenced was PBMCs or T cells enriched from blood (not recorded which). This sequence uses TRBV11-2 and TRBJ2-5, with TRBD2 matching 8 junction bases. The DNA sequence follows: TGTGCCAGCAGGAGGGGAACGGGGGGGCCGGGAGAGACCCAGTACTTC. It specifies CASRRGTGGPGETQYF.